These 25 T cell receptor beta chains originate from one sample sequenced in a study of siplizumab effects on memory and regulatory T cells. The assay was immunoSEQ multiplex PCR, and TCRdb's table has in-frame clones only and misses some. The data show some 100,000 clones, over 90% seen once. The sample was non-Treg CD4+ T cells sorted from blood. The receptor set was obtained from a human donor in good health.

The chain combines TRBV6-5 with TRBJ2-7; TRBD1 matches 8 bases. The CDR3 extends over 15 amino acids. V lost 0 bases, J lost 3 bases, and 4 bases stayed unmatched. Germline-derived CDR1 and CDR2 are MNHEY and SVGAGI. CDR3 in amino acids: CASSYSGQVYYEQYF. Written as DNA, the CDR3 is TGTGCCAGCAGTTACTCGGGACAGGTTTACTACGAGCAGTACTTC.

The genes are TRBV18 and TRBJ2-1; 8 bases line up with TRBD2. There are 17 residues in the CDR3. V dropped 0 bases and J dropped 8; count of bases not matched to a gene: 12. The germline gives CDR1 KGHSH, CDR2 LQKENI. In nucleotides, the CDR3 is TGTGCCAGCTCACCACCGAACACGGGACTAGGGGTCGATGAGCAGTTCTTC. Its translation is CASSPPNTGLGVDEQFF.

The rearrangement links TRBV28 to TRBJ2-1; D not certain. This CDR3 is built from 13 residues. Germline V CDR1 and CDR2: MDHEN, SYDVKM. V was clipped by 1 base and J by 6 bases, with 7 bases between them. The CDR3 loop is CASSLSPGNEQFF. The CDR3 DNA reads as TGTGCCAGCAGTTTATCCCCGGGCAATGAGCAGTTCTTC.

V and J are TRBV6-5 and TRBJ1-2; no firm D call. This CDR3 spans 12 amino acids. V was shortened by 2 bases and J by 9 bases, with 10 bases between the two germline ends. CDR1 is MNHEY, CDR2 SVGAGI, per germline. The CDR3 reads CASSYPPGSYTF. Here the CDR3 DNA reads TGTGCCAGCAGTTACCCCCCGGGGAGCTACACCTTC.

The chain uses TRBV5-1 and TRBJ2-7; D might be TRBD2 (6 bases). This CDR3 contains 16 residues. V was clipped by 5 bases and J by 2 bases, with 20 bases between them. The germline gives CDR1 SGHRS, CDR2 YFSETQ. As DNA, the CDR3 is TGCGCCAGCAGTTTGAGGGCAGGGACTCGGGCCTACGAGCAGTACTTC. This encodes CASSLRAGTRAYEQYF.

CDR3 nucleotide sequence: TGTGCCAGCAGCGGGGGCGTTGGAAACACCATATATTTT. It yields the protein CASSGGVGNTIYF. The V and J genes are TRBV9 and TRBJ1-3, with D perhaps matching TRBD1 (5 bases). CDR3 size: 13 residues. Germline CDR1 reads SGDLS; CDR2 reads YYNGEE. V was pared by 3 bases and J by 3 bases, with 7 bases between.

This rearrangement joins TRBV7-9 to TRBJ1-1; D call uncertain. Germline V lookup: CDR1 SEHNR, CDR2 FQNEAQ (reference sequence). CDR3 size: 16 residues. With 0 bases removed from V and 0 bases from J, the gap between germline ends came to 11 bases. CDR3 amino acids: CASSLASLRMNTEAFF. The CDR3 bases are TGTGCCAGCAGCTTAGCGTCGCTCAGGATGAACACTGAAGCTTTCTTT.

The J gene is TRBJ2-3, the V gene TRBV11-3, with D uncertain. Trimming cost V 5 bases and J 6 bases, with 12 bases left between them. From germline, CDR1 is SGHNT and CDR2 YENEEA. The CDR3 extends over 13 amino acids. CDR3 residues: CASSQNWRDTQYF. The CDR3 nucleotides read TGTGCCAGCAGCCAAAATTGGCGCGATACGCAGTATTTT.

This chain uses TRBV10-1 with TRBJ2-2; the D is unclear. The CDR3 runs to 15 residues. Trimming cost V 6 bases and J 7 bases, with 18 bases left between them. CDR1 is WNHNN and CDR2 is SYGVQD in the germline V gene (reference sequence). This CDR3 is CASSSVRALSGELFF. CDR3 DNA: TGCGCCAGCAGCTCCGTCAGAGCCTTGAGCGGGGAGCTGTTTTTT.

The chain recombines TRBV5-1 with TRBJ2-7; 10 positions agree with TRBD1. The CDR3 spans 12 residues. Looked up from germline, CDR1 is SGHRS and CDR2 is YFSETQ. Germline trimming cut 7 bases from V and 5 bases from J; bases unmatched to any gene: 3. For the CDR3, the DNA is TGCGCCAGCTATGGGACAGGGGACGAGCAGTACTTC. It is translated as CASYGTGDEQYF.

Only one count was recorded for this clone. The chain carries TRBV4-1 and TRBJ1-3; unclear D gene. There are 16 residues in the CDR3. Trimming pared 1 base from V and 1 base from J, leaving 11 bases between. Looked up from germline, CDR1 is MGHRA and CDR2 is YSYEKL. Here the CDR3 reads CASSQGPGVSGNTIYF. CDR3 nucleotide sequence: TGCGCCAGCAGCCAAGGGCCCGGGGTTTCTGGAAACACCATATATTTT.

The chain links TRBV7-9 to TRBJ1-1; 9 positions agree with TRBD1. CDR1 and CDR2 (germline): SEHNR, FQNEAQ (reference sequence). The CDR3 sequence is 14 residues long. The DNA for the CDR3 is TGTGGGTCGACGGGGACAGGGAAGAACACTGAAGCTTTCTTT. This sequence encodes CGSTGTGKNTEAFF.

The chain combines TRBV10-2 with TRBJ1-1, with D possibly being TRBD1 (5 bases). This CDR3 region has 12 residues. V lost 3 bases and J 7 bases, leaving 9 bases between the germline ends. Germline assignment: CDR1 WSHSY and CDR2 SAAADI. In DNA, the CDR3 is TGCGCCAGCAGTGACCCGACAGTTGAAGCTTTCTTT. Protein product: CASSDPTVEAFF.

This sequence joins TRBV6-5 and TRBJ2-1, with TRBD2 as a possible D gene (6 bases). The CDR3 is 15 residues long. CDR1 and CDR2 (germline): MNHEY, SVGAGI. V gave up 2 bases and J gave up 3 bases, with 11 bases separating them. The CDR3: CASSYDGSHYNEQFF. The CDR3 region has the DNA TGTGCCAGCAGTTACGACGGGAGCCACTACAATGAGCAGTTCTTC.

This chain uses TRBV5-4 with TRBJ1-5; the D is unclear. Germline V gene lookup returns CDR1 SGHNT and CDR2 YYREEE (reference sequence). This CDR3 has 14 residues. Trimming took 0 bases from V and 3 from J, leaving 7 bases between them. The CDR3 DNA sequence: TGTGCCAGCAGCTTGGCCGGCACCAATCAGCCCCAGCATTTT. Translating it yields CASSLAGTNQPQHF.

The V gene is TRBV2, the J gene TRBJ2-1; D unresolved. The CDR3 has 12 residues. V lost 1 base to trimming and J lost 13 bases, with 11 bases between them. Per germline, CDR1 SNHLY and CDR2 FYNNEI. The chain's CDR3 is CASSEGFRSQFF. The CDR3 nucleotides are TGTGCCAGCAGTGAAGGTTTTAGAAGCCAGTTCTTC. Complete variable domain (other parts from reference TRBV2 and TRBJ2-1): EPEVTQTPSHQVTQMGQEVILRCVPISNHLYFYWYRQILGQKVEFLVSFYNNEISEKSEIFDDQFSVERPDGSNFTLKIRSTKLEDSAMYFCASSEGFRSQFFGPGTRLTVL.

V is TRBV30 and J is TRBJ2-1; 7 bases fit TRBD2. V lost 5 bases to trimming and J lost 2 bases; unmatched junction nucleotides: 9. This CDR3 region has 15 residues. Looked up from germline, CDR1 is GTSNPN and CDR2 is SVGIG (reference sequence). CDR3 sequence: CAWGWRELTYNEQFF. For the CDR3, the DNA is TGTGCCTGGGGGTGGCGGGAGTTAACCTACAATGAGCAGTTCTTC.

The chain couples TRBV11-2 to TRBJ2-7; 9 nucleotides line up with TRBD2. V was pared by 5 bases and J by 2 bases, with 7 bases of the junction left unmatched. CDR1 and CDR2 (germline): SGHAT, FQNNGV. There are 15 residues in the CDR3. The chain's CDR3 is CASSQTRTSAYEQYF. The CDR3 region has the DNA TGTGCCAGCAGCCAAACTCGGACTAGCGCCTACGAGCAGTACTTC.

This sequence joins TRBV19 and TRBJ1-5; D gene uncertain. The germline gives CDR1 LNHDA, CDR2 SQIVND (reference sequence). V was clipped by 3 bases and J by 4 bases, with 10 bases between them. The CDR3 loop spans 14 amino acids. This chain's CDR3 is CASSIGERNQPQHF. The DNA for the CDR3 is TGTGCCAGTAGTATCGGGGAGAGAAATCAGCCCCAGCATTTT.

This clone came up a few times. The rearrangement joins TRBV23-1 to TRBJ2-1; TRBD1 matches at 9 bases. TRBV23-1 is placed among ORFs of uncertain function. This CDR3 contains 17 residues. V lost 1 base to trimming and J lost 8 bases; unmatched junction nucleotides: 12. The CDR3 bases are TGCGCCAGCAGTCAATTAATAGGGACAGGGAATTACGATGAGCAGTTCTTC. Protein: CASSQLIGTGNYDEQFF.

This chain connects TRBV5-1 to TRBJ2-2, with 7 bases aligning to TRBD1. CDR1 is SGHRS, CDR2 YFSETQ, per germline. With V trimmed by 4 bases and J by 4 bases, 13 bases remained unmatched. This CDR3 is 17 amino acids long. In DNA form, the CDR3 reads TGCGCCAGCAGCCGTTCGACAGGGCTCTCCTTCACCGGGGAGCTGTTTTTT. Its protein product is CASSRSTGLSFTGELFF.

This clone was detected once. The V and J genes are TRBV9 and TRBJ1-6; no definite D call. Per the germline V gene, CDR1 is SGDLS and CDR2 is YYNGEE. This CDR3 is 12 amino acids long. Trimming left V 0 bases short and J 7 bases short, with 2 bases between. The CDR3 DNA sequence: TGTGCCAGCAGCGTAGGAAATTCACCCCTCCACTTT. This translates into CASSVGNSPLHF.

The V call is TRBV18, the J call TRBJ2-1, with D maybe TRBD1 (6 bases). Between the trimmed V and J ends, which lost 2 bases and 8 bases, there was a span of 10 bases. Per germline, CDR1 KGHSH and CDR2 LQKENI. There are 13 residues in the CDR3. CDR3 protein: CASSPNRVHEQFF. The DNA for the CDR3 is TGTGCCAGCTCACCAAACAGGGTTCATGAGCAGTTCTTC.

V gene TRBV19 combines with J gene TRBJ1-5; D gene unclear. This CDR3 has 13 amino acids. V was shortened by 7 bases and J by 3 bases, with 10 bases between the two germline ends. CDR1 and CDR2 from the germline V gene are LNHDA and SQIVND (reference sequence). Here the CDR3 reads CASTAGPNQPQHF. DNA for the CDR3: TGTGCCAGTACAGCAGGACCCAATCAGCCCCAGCATTTT.

The chain links TRBV19 to TRBJ2-2; D remains unclear. Per the germline V gene, CDR1 is LNHDA and CDR2 is SQIVND (reference sequence). V was clipped by 4 bases and J by 4 bases, with 10 bases between them. This CDR3 region has 14 residues. CDR3 in DNA: TGTGCCAGTAGTAGGGATCCGAGCACCGGGGAGCTGTTTTTT. It codes for CASSRDPSTGELFF.